This T cell receptor beta chain was obtained from a study of technical replicates of blood from a few donors. Profiling relied on immunoSEQ multiplex PCR, and the TCRdb table lists in-frame clones only, not all of them. This table holds 15,000 or so clones, about nine tenths found once. The germline V gene has CDR1 LNHDA and CDR2 SQIVND (reference sequence). Trimming cost V 9 bases and J 0 bases, with 15 bases left between them. The CDR3 loop spans 15 amino acids. The TCR sequence derives from a human donor in good health. Sample: PBMCs. The chain recombines TRBV19 with TRBJ2-1, with a possible D match to TRBD2 (5 bases). CDR3 residues: CASQSWEYSYNEQFF. The CDR3 nucleotides read TGTGCCAGCCAGTCGTGGGAGTACTCCTACAATGAGCAGTTCTTC.